Listed here are 16 T cell receptor beta chains from one sample, sequenced in a study of blood T cells in healthy people across ages. Combining a sample-barcoded 5' primer with a J-beta primer mix, a second PCR ran for about 7 to 12 cycles. One entry per CDR3 protein results from TCRdb running MiXCR on the 5' RACE reads. The table records 1.5 million to 1.8 million distinct CDR3 sequences, about 42% of them present only once. Input material: blood. The receptors here all came from a young woman in good health.

This rearrangement joins TRBV6-5 to TRBJ2-4; TRBD2 is a possible D gene (5 bases). From germline, CDR1 is MNHEY and CDR2 SVGAGI. V was cut by 8 bases and J by 1 base, with 15 bases left in between. This CDR3 has 15 amino acids. CDR3 protein: CASVPEGAAKNIQYF. In DNA, the CDR3 is TGTGCCAGCGTACCAGAGGGTGCGGCCAAAAACATTCAGTACTTC.

V usage is TRBV20-1 and J usage is TRBJ1-2; TRBD1 agrees at 10 bases. This CDR3 has 15 residues. Trimming at V came to 5 bases and at J to 4 bases, leaving 10 bases not matched to a gene. Germline assignment: CDR1 DFQATT and CDR2 SNEGSKA (reference sequence). The CDR3 sequence is CSAYSRDRGFYGYTF. CDR3 nucleotides: TGCAGTGCTTATTCACGGGACAGGGGATTCTATGGCTACACCTTC.

The table lists this clonotype with a count of one. The rearrangement joins TRBV7-2 to TRBJ2-5; D perhaps matches TRBD2 (6 bases). Trimming took off 4 bases at V and 11 bases at J, with 20 bases between the two ends. This CDR3 comprises 14 residues. Germline CDR1 and CDR2: SGHTA and FQGNSA. The CDR3 region has the DNA TGTGCCAGCAGCTCGCGACTAGAGATGGCTGAGCAGTACTTC. Protein: CASSSRLEMAEQYF.

This clonotype was detected only a few times. The chain joins TRBV12-3 or TRBV12-4 to TRBJ2-6; TRBD1 matches 7 bases. V lost 4 bases and J lost 4; bases outside the gene matches: 7. CDR3 length equals 16 residues. The CDR3 is CASSSPRDRGANVLTF. The CDR3 bases are TGTGCCAGCAGTTCCCCCCGGGACAGAGGGGCCAACGTCCTGACTTTC.

This clonotype was recorded a few times. The chain couples TRBV20-1 to TRBJ1-6; D uncertain. CDR1 and CDR2 from the germline V gene are DFQATT and SNEGSKA (reference sequence). V gave up 2 bases and J gave up 7 bases, with 9 bases separating them. CDR3 length: 13 amino acids. The CDR3 loop reads CSARSGENSPLHF. The DNA for the CDR3 is TGCAGTGCTAGAAGCGGGGAAAATTCACCCCTCCACTTT.

This clonotype appeared a few times. The genes are TRBV4-2 and TRBJ2-1, with a weak D call TRBD2 (5 bases). The germline CDR1 and CDR2 sequences are LGHNA and YNFKEQ. V lost 0 bases and J 4 bases, leaving 7 bases between the germline ends. The CDR3 covers 14 residues. Here the CDR3 reads CASSQDWEYNEQFF. The CDR3 bases are TGTGCCAGCAGCCAAGACTGGGAGTACAATGAGCAGTTCTTC.

This clonotype turned up a few times. The chain recombines TRBV30 with TRBJ1-6; TRBD1 is a possible D gene (6 bases). CDR1 is GTSNPN and CDR2 is SVGIG in the germline V gene (reference sequence). This CDR3 has 14 amino acids. V was trimmed by 0 bases and J by 10 bases, leaving 13 bases between them. The CDR3 sequence: CAWSVLAGASPLHF. The CDR3 bases are TGTGCCTGGAGTGTACTCGCAGGGGCCTCACCCCTCCACTTT.

The CDR3 region is CATSDWDPGTSDSYSTDTQYF. In DNA form, the CDR3 reads TGTGCCACCAGTGATTGGGATCCCGGGACTAGCGATAGCTATAGCACAGATACGCAGTATTTT. J is TRBJ2-3 and V is TRBV24-1; TRBD2 agrees at 10 bases. V trimming: 2 bases; J trimming: 0 bases; junction bases outside the gene matches: 16. CDR3 size: 21 residues. Germline V CDR1 and CDR2: KGHDR, SFDVKD.

The V gene is TRBV4-3, the J gene TRBJ2-1; tentative D call: TRBD2 (6 bases). This CDR3 contains 13 residues. Germline values: CDR1 LGHNA, CDR2 YSLEER. Trimming cost V 2 bases and J 10 bases, with 12 bases left between them. Written as DNA, the CDR3 is TGCGCCAGCAGCCAATCCGGAGGGCGGGAGCAGTTCTTC. Translating it yields CASSQSGGREQFF.

The rearrangement links TRBV28 to TRBJ2-7, with D possibly TRBD2 on 6 matching bases. Per germline, CDR1 MDHEN and CDR2 SYDVKM. The CDR3 spans 13 residues. Deletions cut 7 bases from V and 4 bases from J, with 14 bases between. Here the CDR3 reads CASNSYGSYEQYF. CDR3 in DNA: TGTGCCAGCAACTCCTACGGGAGTTACGAGCAGTACTTC.

Comment on this clonotype: This sequence may be a read error, since a much larger clone differs from it by one base. The chain recombines TRBV6-2 or TRBV6-3 with TRBJ2-7, with TRBD1 identical over 9 bases. Germline trimming cut 8 bases from V and 1 base from J; bases unmatched to any gene: 9. CDR3 length: 15 residues. Germline CDR1 and CDR2: MNHEY and SVGEGT. This chain's CDR3 is CASGGPGQGSYEQYF. The CDR3 DNA is TGTGCCAGCGGTGGACCGGGACAGGGATCCTACGAGCAGTACTTC.

To note about this clonotype: A read error may account for a junction end that differs from germline. The genes are TRBV29-1 and TRBJ2-3, with a weak D call TRBD2 (5 bases). The CDR3 has 13 amino acids. Germline lookup yields CDR1 SQVTM and CDR2 ANQGSEA. In DNA, the CDR3 is TGTAGCGTTGCTTTGAGGGCGGCAGATACGCAGTATTTT. It yields the protein CSVALRAADTQYF.

Only a few counts were recorded for this clonotype. CDR3 in amino acids: CSVGGLEGREQYF. CDR3 nucleotide sequence: TGCAGCGTTGGAGGGTTGGAGGGAAGGGAGCAGTACTTC. J is TRBJ2-7 and V is TRBV29-1, with D possibly matching TRBD2 (6 bases). V was trimmed by 4 bases and J by 7 bases, leaving 17 bases between them. The CDR3 sequence is 13 residues long. Germline values: CDR1 SQVTM, CDR2 ANQGSEA.

The chain carries TRBV5-1 and TRBJ2-1; TRBD2 might be the D (6 bases). Trimming took 6 bases from V and 0 from J, leaving 16 bases between them. Germline assignment: CDR1 SGHRS and CDR2 YFSETQ. This CDR3 is built from 16 residues. The CDR3 nucleotides read TGCGCCAGCAATCGCGCGGGACTCAGCTCCTACAATGAGCAGTTCTTC. It specifies CASNRAGLSSYNEQFF.

The rearrangement uses TRBV7-2 and TRBJ2-1; 7 nucleotides line up with TRBD2. Germline V gives CDR1 SGHTA, CDR2 FQGNSA. V was clipped by 3 bases and J by 7 bases; unmatched bases: 12. The CDR3 consists of 16 residues. CDR3 DNA sequence: TGTGCCAGCAGCTTTCGTAGGACTGGGGGAGGGAATGAGCAGTTCTTC. Its translation: CASSFRRTGGGNEQFF.

The V and J genes are TRBV6-6 and TRBJ2-5, with 12 bases matching TRBD2. The DNA end lines up better with TRBJ2-7; the J call may be wrong. CDR3 length: 13 residues. The germline CDR1 and CDR2 sequences are MNHNY and SVGAGI (reference sequence). The CDR3, as DNA: TGTGCCAGCAATGGACTAGCGGGACGCGAGCAGTACTTC. Amino acid sequence: CASNGLAGREQYF.